The rows below give T cell receptor beta chains drawn from one sample of a study of response to subunit inactivated influenza vaccine. In TCRdb, the RT-PCR reads were re-called with MiXCR into one record per CDR3 protein. The sample has about 580,000 distinct CDR3 sequences, roughly 15% seen once. The sample here was PBMCs from blood, taken about 11 days after vaccination. The source of these receptors is a man aged 45-65 years who received an inactivated influenza vaccine. Each CDR3 is given with its conserved first and last residue. The D gene is left open where the match is weak. Some rows mark clone size as missing; the rest say once, few, many or name a class of expanded clone.

j_call v_call d_call clone_size cdr3_nt cdr3_aa
TRBJ2-7 TRBV5-6 - many TGTGCCAGCAGCCGGACAGATTACGAGCAGTACTTC CASSRTDYEQYF
TRBJ1-5 TRBV12-2 - few TGTGCAAGTCGCTTCCGACAGTTACCATATAGCAATCAGCCCCAGCATTTT CASRFRQLPYSNQPQHF
TRBJ1-1 TRBV6-5 TRBD1 - TGTGCCAGCAGTTACCGGGAGACGACAGGGGCCATGAAAGCTTTCTTT CASSYRETTGAMKAFF
TRBJ2-3 TRBV4-1 TRBD2 few TGCGCCAGCAGCTCCCTACAGCGGGGGGGTCTTGGCTCAGATACGCAGTATTTT CASSSLQRGGLGSDTQYF
TRBJ2-6 TRBV19 - many TGTGCCTTCCGGGACGTTCGATCTGGGGCCAACGTCCTGACTTTC CAFRDVRSGANVLTF
TRBJ1-5 TRBV20-1 TRBD1 - TGCAGTGCTAGAGGGGGGACAGTCAATCAGCCCCAGCATTTT CSARGGTVNQPQHF
TRBJ2-1 TRBV10-3 TRBD2 few TGTGCCATCAGTGGTGGGGAGGGGTCCTACAATGAGCAGTTCTTC CAISGGEGSYNEQFF
TRBJ1-4 TRBV24-1 - few TGTGCCACCAGTGATTTATCGGGGGAAAACCTGTTTTTT CATSDLSGENLFF
TRBJ1-2 TRBV12-3/TRBV12-4 - few TGTGCCAGCAGTTTAGCGTCGGGGGGAGGCTACACCTTC CASSLASGGGYTF
TRBJ2-7 TRBV2 TRBD1 - TGTGCCAGCAATACTGGACAGGGGGGAAATGAGCAGTACTTC CASNTGQGGNEQYF
TRBJ1-1 TRBV19 TRBD1 few TGTGCCAGTAGAAACGGACAGGAGGTCTACACTGAAGCTTTCTTT CASRNGQEVYTEAFF
TRBJ2-7 TRBV7-9 - few TGTGCCAGCAGCTTGGGGGAGATTTCCTACGAGCAGTACTTC CASSLGEISYEQYF
TRBJ2-7 TRBV10-3 - - TGTGCCATCAGTGGGGGAGGGAGGGGGAGCTCCTACGAGCAGTACTTC CAISGGGRGSSYEQYF
TRBJ1-2 TRBV20-1 - few TGCAGTGCTAGAGACTCGCGGCTGGGCAGCCAGTATGGCTACACCTTC CSARDSRLGSQYGYTF
TRBJ1-5 TRBV5-1 - many TGCGCCAGCAGCTTGGATACGAATCAGCCCCAGCATTTT CASSLDTNQPQHF
TRBJ2-1 TRBV20-1 - - TGCAGTGCTACAAACACACGACACTACAATGAGCAGTTCTTC CSATNTRHYNEQFF
TRBJ2-1 TRBV20-1 TRBD1 few TGCAGTGCTAGAGAAAGCTGGACAGGGATCGATGAGCAGTTCTTC CSARESWTGIDEQFF
TRBJ2-2 TRBV24-1 TRBD1 - TGTGCCACCAGTGATTTGCGGGGGACAGGGACACTCGGAACCGGGGAGCTGTTTTTT CATSDLRGTGTLGTGELFF
TRBJ2-3 TRBV6-2/TRBV6-3 - - TGTGCCAGCACCAAGGTCGGAACCACAGATACGCAGTATTTT CASTKVGTTDTQYF
TRBJ2-5 TRBV29-1 - few TGCAGCGTTGTTTTATTTTCGGGCCGCGAGACCCAGTACTTC CSVVLFSGRETQYF
TRBJ1-5 TRBV28 TRBD1 few TGTGCCAGCAGTTTTCGGGACAGCGTCTGGTGGGGCAATCAGCCCCAGCATTTT CASSFRDSVWWGNQPQHF
TRBJ2-1 TRBV20-1 - - TGCAGTGCTAGCCCTACAGGGCTTTCCTACAATGAGCAGTTCTTC CSASPTGLSYNEQFF
TRBJ1-1 TRBV5-1 - many TGCGCCAGCAGCTTGGAGTACGGAGGGCCCCTGAACACTGAAGCTTTCTTT CASSLEYGGPLNTEAFF
TRBJ2-7 TRBV4-1 - - TGCGCCACCGCTATGACAGAATTGTACGAGCAGTACTTC CATAMTELYEQYF
TRBJ1-6 TRBV30 TRBD1 few TGTGCCTGGAGTACCGGGACAGGGCATAATTCACCCCTCCACTTT CAWSTGTGHNSPLHF
TRBJ2-5 TRBV7-2 - few TGTGCCAGCAGCTTAGAGACGGGGACCCAGTACTTC CASSLETGTQYF
TRBJ1-1 TRBV19 - - TGTGCCAGTAGTATAGACAGCGGGGTTGGTGAAGCTTTCTTT CASSIDSGVGEAFF
TRBJ2-7 TRBV12-3/TRBV12-4 TRBD1 many TGCGCCAGCAGCTTGGACAGGGGGCTATACGAGCAGTACTTC CASSLDRGLYEQYF
TRBJ2-1 TRBV5-1 TRBD2 few TGCGCCAGCAGTAAACGCCCGGGACTAGCGGGGAGTCAGTTCTTC CASSKRPGLAGSQFF
TRBJ1-1 TRBV12-3/TRBV12-4 - few TGTGCCAGCAGTTCAGGACTGAGGAACACTGAAGCTTTCTTT CASSSGLRNTEAFF
TRBJ1-2 TRBV4-1 - few TGCGCCAGCAGCCAACCTGCTCGGGGGTCAACGGACTCCTATGGCTACACCTTC CASSQPARGSTDSYGYTF
TRBJ2-2 TRBV19 TRBD2 many TGTGCCAGTAGTAGGACTAGCGGGAGAACCGGGGAGCTGTTTTTT CASSRTSGRTGELFF
TRBJ2-1 TRBV7-2 - many TGTGCCAGCAGCCCCGGTCTTAAAAATGAGCAGTTCTTC CASSPGLKNEQFF
TRBJ2-1 TRBV7-9 TRBD2 - TGTGCCAGCAGCTTAGAATTGGGGGGGTTCAATGAGCAGTTCTTC CASSLELGGFNEQFF
TRBJ1-1 TRBV29-1 TRBD1 few TGCAGCGTGGACAGGCGTGAGACTGAAGCTTTCTTT CSVDRRETEAFF
TRBJ2-7 TRBV3-1 - - TGTGCCAGCTCCTGGAGGGTTTTGGACGAGCAGTACTTC CASSWRVLDEQYF
TRBJ2-1 TRBV4-2 - few TGTGCCAGCAGCCCTGGGGCGGAGCCCAATGAGCAGTTCTTC CASSPGAEPNEQFF
TRBJ2-1 TRBV4-3 TRBD2 few TGCGCCAGCAGCCGATTCATAGCGGGAGCAGGGGATGAGCAGTTCTTC CASSRFIAGAGDEQFF
TRBJ2-7 TRBV2 - few TGTGCCAGCAGTGAATTTGAGGGGACACAACGGCCCTACGAGCAGTACTTC CASSEFEGTQRPYEQYF
TRBJ2-7 TRBV29-1 TRBD2 few TGCAGCGTTGTACTAGCGGGCTCCTACGAGCAGTACTTC CSVVLAGSYEQYF
TRBJ2-3 TRBV5-4 TRBD2 - TGTGCCAGCAGCTGGAAGCGGGGGGACGGCACAGATACGCAGTATTTT CASSWKRGDGTDTQYF
TRBJ1-1 TRBV7-9 - - TGTGCCAGCGGTTTTGGGGACACTGAAGCTTTCTTT CASGFGDTEAFF
TRBJ2-3 TRBV27 TRBD2 - TGTGCCAGCAGTCTAGCGGGGGTCAGAGTAGATACGCAGTATTTT CASSLAGVRVDTQYF
TRBJ1-2 TRBV10-3 - few TGTGCCACAACGGACAGAGCTAACTATGGCTACACCTTC CATTDRANYGYTF
TRBJ2-5 TRBV2 - few TGTGCCAGCAGCCAGTTCCAAGAGACCCAGTACTTC CASSQFQETQYF
TRBJ2-4 TRBV10-3 TRBD1 - TGTGCCATCAGTGAGTCACAGGGGCCGGGTGCCAAAAACATTCAGTACTTC CAISESQGPGAKNIQYF
TRBJ2-7 TRBV25-1 - once TGTGCCAGCACGGACAACTCCTACGAGCAGTACTTC CASTDNSYEQYF
TRBJ1-4 TRBV5-1 TRBD1 few TGCGCCAGCAGCTTGGAGCCGACAGGGTCAGCCGACGAAAAACTGTTTTTT CASSLEPTGSADEKLFF
TRBJ1-1 TRBV20-1 - few TGCAGTAAGTTCGGGAACACTGAAGCTTTCTTT CSKFGNTEAFF
TRBJ2-5 TRBV10-3 - - TGTGCCATCAGTACGGGGGACCAAGAGACCCAGTACTTC CAISTGDQETQYF
TRBJ1-1 TRBV18 - - TGTGCCAGCTCACCCGGGGGGGCTGAAGCTTTCTTT CASSPGGAEAFF
TRBJ2-1 TRBV4-3 TRBD2 few TGCGCCAGCGGCTTTAGCGGGAGGGCCAGGGATGAGCAGTTCTTC CASGFSGRARDEQFF
TRBJ1-5 TRBV10-3 - few TGTGCCATCAGTGATGGGGGCGGGCCCCAGCATTTT CAISDGGGPQHF
TRBJ2-3 TRBV13 TRBD1 - TGTGCCAGCACCGAAGGGCGGCAGGGGGCCTCCACGCAGTATTTT CASTEGRQGASTQYF
TRBJ2-2 TRBV30 - - TGTGCCTGGAGTGTATGGGCCTTTCAGAGCGGGCCCAACACCGGGGAGCTGTTTTTT CAWSVWAFQSGPNTGELFF